The clone carrying this T cell receptor (beta chain) was picked up a small number of times. Its antigen is undetermined. This sample is part of a study of T cells after yellow fever vaccination. The study's findings and limits: The booster response re-showed most primary clones: 96% CD4, approximately 90% CD8.

The V end lost 1 base, the J end lost 1 base, and 7 bases lay between the germline ends. The CDR3 runs to 15 residues. The germline V gene has CDR1 LGHNA and CDR2 YNFKEQ. TCRdb reanalysed the 5' RACE reads using MiXCR and keeps one entry per CDR3 protein. The sample records 100,000 to 150,000 distinct CDR3 sequences, about 15% being singletons. Source: CD8+ T cells sorted from PBMCs, taken 5 days after the yellow fever booster vaccination. This sequence originates from a man in his late teens or twenties who received the YFV17D yellow fever vaccine. The chain joins TRBV4-2 to TRBJ2-2; no reliable D call. CDR3 bases: TGTGCCAGCAGCCAAGCGCGGCAGAACACCGGGGAGCTGTTTTTT. It translates to CASSQARQNTGELFF.